This T cell receptor beta chain was retrieved from a study of chemoradiotherapy in HPV16-positive cancers. Study-level points and caveats: Better recurrence-free survival went with HPV-responsive T-cell expansion in HPV16-positive patients.

Comment on this clone: Antigen: not known.

TCRdb's table, derived via immunoSEQ multiplex PCR, lists solely in-frame clones and lacks some. The sample has under 70,000 clones, around nine tenths seen once. Germline CDR1 SGHTA, CDR2 FQGNSA. Trimming took 3 bases from V and 6 from J, leaving 9 bases between them. The CDR3 runs 12 residues. Material: blood, obtained from a patient who underwent chemoradiotherapy. The clonotype was recovered from a human donor with HPV-associated anogenital cancer. The chain combines TRBV7-2 with TRBJ2-7, with D unclear. The CDR3 protein is CASSLTPIEQYF. The CDR3 nucleotides are TGTGCCAGCAGCTTGACCCCCATCGAGCAGTACTTC.